These 3 T cell receptor beta chains share one sample of origin, sequenced in a study of Ad26.COV2.S vaccination and SARS-CoV-2 variants. Treatment described: around 19 received Ad26.COV2.S at low or high dose, single or two shots; 5 received placebo; per-sample allocation not given. Day 63 after the first injection of vaccine or placebo was the sampling time. Clones were read by immunoSEQ multiplex PCR, and TCRdb kept only the in-frame ones, dropping some. The sample yields about 450,000 clones, roughly 87% seen once. The sample in question was peripheral blood, obtained in a trial of Ad26.COV2.S vaccine versus placebo. Receptors were obtained from a person between 18 and 60 years old who received the Ad26.COV2.S COVID-19 vaccine or a placebo.

This chain connects TRBV2 to TRBJ2-7; 10 bases line up with TRBD2. The V gene end was trimmed by 10 bases and the J gene end by 4 bases; junction bases not matched to a gene: 7. This CDR3 contains 13 residues. Per germline, CDR1 SNHLY and CDR2 FYNNEI. The CDR3 region is CATRLAGSYEQYF. Written as DNA, the CDR3 is TGTGCCACTAGACTAGCGGGTTCATACGAGCAGTACTTC.

The chain carries TRBV20-1 and TRBJ2-5; no definite D call. The CDR3 covers 11 residues. V was trimmed by 1 base and J by 5 bases, leaving 5 bases between them. The germline gives CDR1 DFQATT, CDR2 SNEGSKA (reference sequence). CDR3 sequence reads: CSARVTETQYF. CDR3 sequence (DNA): TGCAGTGCTAGAGTAACGGAGACCCAGTACTTC.

This rearrangement joins TRBV12-3 or TRBV12-4 to TRBJ1-4; D call uncertain. Trimming stripped 2 bases from V and 8 bases from J, with 6 bases between. There are 12 residues in the CDR3. CDR3 sequence (DNA): TGTGCCAGCAGTTTAATCGGAGAAAAACTGTTTTTT. Translated: CASSLIGEKLFF.